The 3 T cell receptor beta chains listed next were all sequenced from one sample in a study of shared clonotypes between healthy human individuals. Produced via immunoSEQ multiplex PCR; TCRdb's table is partial and in-frame only. Of about a million clones listed, approximately 75% are singletons. Sequenced sample: memory CD4+ T cells from PBMCs. Documented subset: CD45RA-negative fraction. These receptors all come from a man aged 18-30 years in good health. Some clones in this sample may be carry-over from other donors' samples.

The genes are TRBV19 and TRBJ2-5; D is unresolved. CDR3 length: 14 residues. Trimming took 5 bases from V and 2 from J, leaving 12 bases between them. CDR1 is LNHDA and CDR2 is SQIVND in the germline V gene (reference sequence). For the CDR3, the DNA is TGTGCCAGTAGTGCAAGACGGGCGCAAGAGACCCAGTACTTC. It is translated as CASSARRAQETQYF.

The chain combines TRBV5-6 with TRBJ2-7; TRBD1 aligns across 8 bases. Germline V gene lookup returns CDR1 SGHDT and CDR2 YYEEEE. V dropped 0 bases and J dropped 5; count of bases not matched to a gene: 10. The CDR3 runs 16 residues. The CDR3 spells CASSLGPPQGANEQYF. The CDR3, as DNA: TGTGCCAGCAGCTTGGGCCCACCCCAGGGGGCAAACGAGCAGTACTTC.

This rearrangement joins TRBV28 to TRBJ2-3; the D gene is possibly TRBD2 (6 bases). The CDR3 covers 13 residues. Between the trimmed V and J ends, which lost 10 bases and 7 bases, there was a span of 18 bases. Germline CDR1 reads MDHEN; CDR2 reads SYDVKM. For the CDR3, the DNA is TGTGCCACCGCCGGGGGAGCTCGAAATACGCAGTATTTT. Translation gives CATAGGARNTQYF.